Listed here is a single T cell receptor (beta chain). Its antigen remains unidentified. The data are from a study of OX40 agonist ivuxolimab in advanced cancers. Whole-study context: Three individuals attained partial responses, comprising one hepatocellular carcinoma case and two cutaneous melanoma cases. Whole-study findings and limits: The study found that CD8+ T cells averaged more expanded clones than CD4+.

Clones were read by immunoSEQ multiplex PCR, and TCRdb kept only the in-frame ones, dropping some. Here the sample spans about 84,000 clones, roughly 84% being singletons. Individuals having autoimmune disease history or systemic immunosuppression were not enrolled. Blood specimens came from baseline, cycle 4 day 1, and cycle 7 day 1. This CDR3 is built from 13 residues. V gave up 2 bases and J gave up 8 bases, with 8 bases separating them. Germline V gives CDR1 SGHRS, CDR2 YFSETQ. The chain employs TRBV5-1 and TRBJ1-6; D uncertain. The clonotype comes from an adult with an advanced solid tumor such as melanoma, head and neck, liver or kidney cancer. The sequenced sample was CD4+ or CD8+ T cells sorted from blood, obtained in a trial of the OX40 agonist ivuxolimab. The CDR3 region has the DNA TGCGCCAGCAGCTTATCCGGCTATTCACCCCTCCACTTT. Encoded protein: CASSLSGYSPLHF. Full variable domain (remainder filled in from reference TRBV5-1 and TRBJ1-6): KAGVTQTPRYLIKTRGQQVTLSCSPISGHRSVSWYQQTPGQGLQFLFEYFSETQRNKGNFPGRFSGRQFSNSRSEMNVSTLELGDSALYLCASSLSGYSPLHFGNGTRLTVT.